This T cell receptor (beta chain) was recorded in a study of blood T cell repertoires in COVID-19. Overall study: Spain, Italy and the United States supplied samples that represented acute and convalescent COVID-19. T cells, B-cell-depleted T cells, or PBMCs supplied cDNA or gDNA.

Germline V gene lookup returns CDR1 SGHNT and CDR2 YYREEE (reference sequence). Trimming removed 1 base from V and 4 bases from J, with 7 bases in between. The CDR3 covers 13 residues. Authors' data handling: How many nucleated cells were present was estimated from reference gene primer amplification. Here immunoSEQ multiplex PCR was the method, and the copy in TCRdb shows in-frame clones only, minus some. The V and J calls and clone size come from that table; D and trimming were worked out from the DNA. The table has 90,000 to 150,000 clones, roughly 82% seen once. Turning to this clone: The sample contains more than one DNA sequence encoding this CDR3.

Input material: peripheral blood. The sequence came from a human donor in a cohort sampled during active COVID-19. The chain is built from TRBV5-4 and TRBJ2-3, with D perhaps matching TRBD1 (5 bases). This chain's CDR3 is CASSLQGSDTQYF. In DNA form, the CDR3 reads TGTGCCAGCAGCTTGCAGGGTTCAGATACGCAGTATTTT.